This T cell receptor (beta chain) was sequenced in a study of cytomegalovirus exposure and HLA in healthy donors. The primer mix had 60 Vbeta and 13 Jbeta primers. The repertoire was sequenced with immunoSEQ multiplex PCR; TCRdb's copy has only in-frame clones and lacks some. The sample has 99,000 or so clones, around 75% seen once. This CDR3 has 14 amino acids. The V gene's germline CDR1 is SGHTS and CDR2 YDEGEE. V was cut by 1 base and J by 4 bases, with 11 bases left in between. The source material was PBMCs. The V call is TRBV5-8, the J call TRBJ1-1; D gene unclear. The sequence derives from a man aged 25 to 40 in good health and CMV-seropositive. CDR3 protein: CASSLRGGSTEAFF. The CDR3 region has the DNA TGTGCCAGCAGCTTGCGCGGAGGGAGCACTGAAGCTTTCTTT.